The 28 T cell receptor beta chains in this list originate from one sample, sequenced in a study of PD-L1 blockade in urothelial cancer. Sequenced by immunoSEQ multiplex PCR; TCRdb stores in-frame clones only, minus some. The repertoire includes 70,000 or so clones, around nine tenths of them detected once, and approximately 3.5% sits in the top ten. The sequences come from PBMCs, collected around atezolizumab (anti-PD-L1) treatment. The source is a man aged 60-69 years with urothelial cancer.

The chain combines TRBV5-4 with TRBJ2-3; D not certain. The CDR3 runs 13 residues. The V end lost 2 bases, the J end lost 1 base, and 5 bases lay between the germline ends. CDR1 and CDR2 (germline): SGHNT, YYREEE (reference sequence). The CDR3 is CASSFFGTDTQYF. In nucleotides, the CDR3 is TGTGCCAGCAGCTTTTTCGGCACAGATACGCAGTATTTT.

V and J are TRBV30 and TRBJ2-7; D might be TRBD1 (5 bases). The CDR3 length is 12 residues. V was pared by 8 bases and J by 3 bases, with 14 bases between. Germline assignment: CDR1 GTSNPN and CDR2 SVGIG (reference sequence). As DNA, the CDR3 is TGTGCCGGAAACCACAGGAACTACGAGCAGTACTTC. Translating it yields CAGNHRNYEQYF. The whole variable domain, remainder taken from reference TRBV30 and TRBJ2-7, is SQTIHQWPATLVQPVGSPLSLECTVEGTSNPNLYWYRQAAGRGLQLLFYSVGIGQISSEVPQNLSASRPQDRQFILSSKKLLLSDSGFYLCAGNHRNYEQYFGPGTRLTVT.

This sequence joins TRBV10-3 and TRBJ2-1; weak D call: TRBD2 (5 bases). Trimming stripped 6 bases from V and 5 bases from J, with 11 bases between. In germline, CDR1 is ENHRY, CDR2 SYGVKD. The CDR3 spans 13 residues. CDR3 sequence reads: CAISLEGNNEQFF. CDR3 sequence (DNA): TGTGCCATCAGCCTTGAGGGCAACAATGAGCAGTTCTTC.

The rearrangement uses TRBV28 and TRBJ1-5, with 9 bases matching TRBD1. V dropped 6 bases and J dropped 4; count of bases not matched to a gene: 4. This CDR3 comprises 14 residues. CDR1 is MDHEN and CDR2 is SYDVKM in the germline V gene. CDR3 sequence: CASSRTGANQPQHF. Written as DNA, the CDR3 is TGTGCCAGCAGCCGGACAGGGGCTAATCAGCCCCAGCATTTT.

This sequence joins TRBV4-1 and TRBJ2-1; 9 nucleotides line up with TRBD2. The germline V gene encodes CDR1 MGHRA and CDR2 YSYEKL. Germline trimming cut 0 bases from V and 3 bases from J; bases unmatched to any gene: 3. CDR3 length equals 16 residues. Written as DNA, the CDR3 is TGCGCCAGCAGCCAAGATGCTAGCGGGAACTACAATGAGCAGTTCTTC. Its translation is CASSQDASGNYNEQFF.

The genes are TRBV6-6 and TRBJ1-4, with D possibly matching TRBD1 (5 bases). Trimming pared 4 bases from V and 7 bases from J, leaving 7 bases between. This CDR3 is built from 12 residues. Germline V lookup: CDR1 MNHNY, CDR2 SVGAGI (reference sequence). The CDR3 spells CASSSGGEKLFF. The DNA for the CDR3 is TGTGCCAGCAGTTCGGGGGGTGAAAAACTGTTTTTT.

The V and J genes are TRBV9 and TRBJ1-5, with a possible D match to TRBD1 (6 bases). Between the trimmed V and J ends, which lost 4 bases and 5 bases, there was a span of 16 bases. The CDR3 has 15 residues. Germline V lookup: CDR1 SGDLS, CDR2 YYNGEE. This chain's CDR3 is CASSRDVQGYQPQHF. As DNA, the CDR3 is TGTGCCAGCAGCCGGGATGTACAGGGCTATCAGCCCCAGCATTTT.

The chain links TRBV7-3 to TRBJ2-3; D may be TRBD1 (6 bases). There are 14 residues in the CDR3. V lost 2 bases and J lost 5, with 11 bases in between. Germline V CDR1 and CDR2: SGHTA, FQGTGA. The CDR3 spells CASSLHRDGDTQYF. DNA of the CDR3: TGTGCCAGCAGCTTACACAGGGATGGAGATACGCAGTATTTT.

The chain has TRBV19 and TRBJ1-4; D is perhaps TRBD1 (5 bases). V was clipped by 5 bases and J by 0 bases, with 10 bases between them. CDR3 size: 15 residues. The germline gives CDR1 LNHDA, CDR2 SQIVND (reference sequence). The CDR3: CASSHRPTTNEKLFF. The CDR3 nucleotides are TGTGCCAGTAGTCACAGGCCCACAACTAATGAAAAACTGTTTTTT.

The rearrangement uses TRBV10-1 and TRBJ2-2, with 10 bases matching TRBD1. CDR1 and CDR2 (germline): WNHNN, SYGVQD (reference sequence). V was clipped by 6 bases and J by 6 bases; unmatched bases: 10. The CDR3 spans 16 residues. CDR3 residues: CASSHTGTGVSGELFF. The CDR3 region has the DNA TGCGCCAGCAGCCACACCGGGACAGGGGTGTCCGGGGAGCTGTTTTTT.

The V and J genes are TRBV28 and TRBJ2-7; a possible D gene is TRBD2 (5 bases). Germline CDR1 and CDR2: MDHEN and SYDVKM. With 2 bases removed from V and 2 bases from J, the gap between germline ends came to 16 bases. The CDR3 contains 16 residues. In nucleotides, the CDR3 is TGTGCCAGCAGTTTAAGCGGCCGGGGAGCAGCCTACGAGCAGTACTTC. This encodes CASSLSGRGAAYEQYF.

The gene calls are TRBV14 and TRBJ1-2; no definite D call. V was pared by 5 bases and J by 7 bases, with 14 bases between. The CDR3 has 13 residues. CDR1 is SGHDN and CDR2 is FVKESK in the germline V gene. CDR3 residues: CASSSLLRGGYTF. CDR3 nucleotide sequence: TGTGCCAGCAGCTCCCTCCTCCGAGGTGGCTACACCTTC.

This clone was observed once. V usage is TRBV6-5 and J usage is TRBJ2-7, with a weak D call TRBD1 (5 bases). Germline-derived CDR1 and CDR2 are MNHEY and SVGAGI. V gave up 6 bases and J gave up 2 bases, with 8 bases separating them. The CDR3 contains 12 residues. The CDR3 DNA reads TGTGCCAGCAGGACAGAAACCTACGAGCAGTACTTC. Translation: CASRTETYEQYF.

In this sample, this clone turned up once. The rearrangement uses TRBV7-6 and TRBJ1-1; weak D call: TRBD1 (5 bases). This CDR3 has 11 residues. V was cut by 9 bases and J by 7 bases, with 12 bases left in between. Germline assignment: CDR1 SGHVS and CDR2 FNYEAQ. The CDR3 region is CASSGGDEAFF. In DNA form, the CDR3 reads TGTGCCAGTTCGGGGGGGGATGAAGCTTTCTTT.

The chain joins TRBV14 to TRBJ2-3; 7 positions agree with TRBD2. The CDR3 covers 18 residues. CDR1 and CDR2 from the germline V gene are SGHDN and FVKESK. V shed 4 bases and J 0 bases; nucleotides not matched to a gene: 13. CDR3 loop: CASSPLPLPSGSTDTQYF. The CDR3 DNA follows: TGTGCCAGCAGCCCCTTACCGCTTCCTAGCGGTAGCACAGATACGCAGTATTTT.

This sequence joins TRBV7-2 and TRBJ2-2; 7 positions match TRBD2. V shed 1 base and J 0 bases; nucleotides not matched to a gene: 8. The CDR3 runs to 18 residues. The germline CDR1 and CDR2 sequences are SGHTA and FQGNSA. CDR3 DNA sequence: TGTGCCAGCAGCTTAGTGCTCGGCGGGAGCGCGAACACCGGGGAGCTGTTTTTT. Protein: CASSLVLGGSANTGELFF.

This chain links TRBV6-1 with TRBJ2-7; 11 bases are shared with TRBD2. Germline trimming cut 8 bases from V and 9 bases from J; bases unmatched to any gene: 15. Germline loops: CDR1 MNHNS, CDR2 SASEGT. This CDR3 comprises 15 residues. CDR3 in DNA: TGTGCCAGCCACCCAAACGATAGCGGGAGGGCAGCGCAGTACTTC. Protein product: CASHPNDSGRAAQYF.

The chain joins TRBV5-5 to TRBJ2-7, with 7 bases that match TRBD1. The CDR3 extends over 17 amino acids. V shed 2 bases and J 2 bases; nucleotides not matched to a gene: 13. Per the germline V gene, CDR1 is SGHKS and CDR2 is YYEKEE (reference sequence). CDR3 residues: CASSFGVQGESAYEQYF. CDR3 DNA: TGTGCCAGCAGCTTTGGGGTTCAGGGGGAGTCAGCCTACGAGCAGTACTTC.

The chain is built from TRBV4-3 and TRBJ2-1; the match to TRBD2 covers 13 bases. J lost 0 bases, V lost 0 bases, and 8 bases had no gene match. CDR3 length: 20 amino acids. Germline CDR1 and CDR2: LGHNA and YSLEER. The CDR3 DNA is TGCGCCAGCAGCCAAGAATTCGGACTAGCGGGAGCCCACTCCTACAATGAGCAGTTCTTC. Its translation: CASSQEFGLAGAHSYNEQFF.

The CDR3 reads CASRRTGTDNEQFF. The CDR3 DNA sequence: TGTGCCAGCCGTAGGACAGGGACGGACAATGAGCAGTTCTTC. This sequence joins TRBV2 and TRBJ2-1; 8 positions agree with TRBD1. The junction had 8 bases not matched to a gene; V was cut back by 8 bases and J by 5 bases. The CDR3 is made up of 14 amino acids. Per the germline V gene, CDR1 is SNHLY and CDR2 is FYNNEI.

The chain recombines TRBV15 with TRBJ2-1; 12 bases match TRBD2. V lost 3 bases to trimming and J lost 6 bases; unmatched junction nucleotides: 9. The CDR3 has 17 amino acids. Germline CDR1 is LNHNV and CDR2 is YYDKDF (reference sequence). In nucleotides, the CDR3 is TGTGCCACCAGCAGTCTAAGTGGACTAGCGGGGACCAATGAGCAGTTCTTC. The encoded protein is CATSSLSGLAGTNEQFF.

The chain joins TRBV5-6 to TRBJ1-2; D possibly corresponds to TRBD1 (6 bases). The CDR3 is 14 residues long. Germline V gene data show CDR1 as SGHDT and CDR2 as YYEEEE. The V end lost 5 bases, the J end lost 4 bases, and 15 bases lay between the germline ends. CDR3 sequence (DNA): TGTGCCAGCAGTAGGTTGGACAGCGTCTATGGCTACACCTTC. This codes for CASSRLDSVYGYTF.

V is TRBV29-1 and J is TRBJ1-5; 8 nucleotides align to TRBD1. Per germline, CDR1 SQVTM and CDR2 ANQGSEA. Unmatched junction bases numbered 9, after V lost 4 bases and J lost 4 bases. The CDR3 is made up of 15 amino acids. CDR3 region: CSVGLTGGVNQPQHF. CDR3 in DNA: TGCAGCGTTGGGCTTACAGGGGGAGTGAATCAGCCCCAGCATTTT.

The J gene is TRBJ1-3, the V gene TRBV4-1; D gene ambiguous. Germline CDR1 is MGHRA and CDR2 is YSYEKL. The CDR3 is 14 amino acids. V lost 0 bases and J 1 base, leaving 4 bases between the germline ends. CDR3 sequence (DNA): TGCGCCAGCAGCCAAGAGGAGTCTGGAAACACCATATATTTT. The encoded protein is CASSQEESGNTIYF.

This clone was found a few times. V gene TRBV5-1 combines with J gene TRBJ2-1; D is unclear. V lost 5 bases, J lost 7 bases, and 10 bases lay in between. The CDR3 extends over 12 amino acids. Germline CDR1 SGHRS, CDR2 YFSETQ. Here the CDR3 reads CASSYNQNEQFF. DNA for the CDR3: TGCGCCAGCAGTTACAATCAGAATGAGCAGTTCTTC.

This sequence joins TRBV27 and TRBJ1-4; D uncertain. This CDR3 comprises 15 residues. The V gene's germline CDR1 is MNHEY and CDR2 SMNVEV (reference sequence). The V gene lost 1 base and the J gene lost 0 bases, with 6 bases spanning the gap. CDR3 amino acids: CASSLFPSTNEKLFF. CDR3 nucleotides: TGTGCCAGCAGTTTATTCCCCTCAACTAATGAAAAACTGTTTTTT.

V usage is TRBV5-1 and J usage is TRBJ2-5, with 7 nucleotides matching TRBD1. Losses at the gene ends were 4 bases for V and 2 bases for J; bases not matched to a gene: 2. Germline CDR1 SGHRS, CDR2 YFSETQ. The length of the CDR3 is 13 residues. The CDR3 here is CASSPRGQETQYF. The CDR3 DNA reads TGCGCCAGCAGCCCCAGGGGGCAAGAGACCCAGTACTTC.

The J gene is TRBJ1-5, the V gene TRBV11-2; 8 bases are a match to TRBD1. J was trimmed by 10 bases and V by 0 bases; bases with no gene match: 5. The germline V gene has CDR1 SGHAT and CDR2 FQNNGV. This CDR3 is 14 amino acids long. The CDR3 spells CASSLDSGGEPQHF. The CDR3 DNA sequence: TGTGCCAGCAGCTTAGATTCAGGGGGCGAACCCCAGCATTTT. Full variable domain (missing parts from reference TRBV11-2 and TRBJ1-5): EAGVAQSPRYKIIEKRQSVAFWCNPISGHATLYWYQQILGQGPKLLIQFQNNGVVDDSQLPKDRFSAERLKGVDSTLKIQPAKLEDSAVYLCASSLDSGGEPQHFGDGTRLSIL.